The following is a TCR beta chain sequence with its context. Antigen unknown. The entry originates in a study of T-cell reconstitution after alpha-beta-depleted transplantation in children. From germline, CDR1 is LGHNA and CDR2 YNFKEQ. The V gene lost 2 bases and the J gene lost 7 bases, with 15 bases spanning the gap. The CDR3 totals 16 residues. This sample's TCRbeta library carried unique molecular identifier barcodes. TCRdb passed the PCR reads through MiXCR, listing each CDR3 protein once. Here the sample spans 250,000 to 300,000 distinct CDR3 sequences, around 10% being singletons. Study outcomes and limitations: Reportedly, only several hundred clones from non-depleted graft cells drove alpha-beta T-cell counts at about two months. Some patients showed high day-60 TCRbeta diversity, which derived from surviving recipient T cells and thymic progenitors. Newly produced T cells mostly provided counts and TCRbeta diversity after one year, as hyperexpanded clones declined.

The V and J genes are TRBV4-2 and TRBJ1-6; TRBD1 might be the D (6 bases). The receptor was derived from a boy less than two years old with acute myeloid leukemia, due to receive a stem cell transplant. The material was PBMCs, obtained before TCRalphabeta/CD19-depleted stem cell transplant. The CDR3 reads CASSQLPGHGNSPLHF. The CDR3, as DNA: TGTGCCAGCAGCCAACTCCCGGGACATGGAAATTCACCCCTCCACTTT.